This TCR beta chain derives from a study of tumor-infiltrating lymphocytes in localized non-small cell lung cancer. TCRdb's table, derived via immunoSEQ multiplex PCR, lists solely in-frame clones and lacks some. The sample lists about 16,000 clones, about 69% occurring once. Details on this clone: Its antigen remains unidentified.

The CDR3 extends over 16 amino acids. Trimming took 0 bases from V and 0 from J; bases not matched to a gene: 5. CDR1 is SGDLS, CDR2 YYNGEE, per germline. Study results and limitations: Different pieces of the same tissue went to different assays, confounding technical variation with intratumor heterogeneity.

V gene TRBV9 combines with J gene TRBJ2-7; 8 positions match TRBD2. Material: lung tumor tissue. The source is a human donor with non-small cell lung cancer. The CDR3 sequence is CASSVDVAGGSYEQYF. DNA for the CDR3: TGTGCCAGCAGCGTAGACGTCGCGGGAGGCTCCTACGAGCAGTACTTC.